The clone carrying this TCR beta chain was counted only a few times. What it recognizes is unknown. The data are from a study of cytomegalovirus exposure and HLA in healthy donors. Notes on the study in general: Accurate prediction of HLA-A and HLA-B alleles (for most subjects) was reportedly achieved from TCR beta sequences.

J was trimmed by 11 bases and V by 4 bases; bases with no gene match: 17. The length of the CDR3 is 15 residues. Germline CDR1 is SGHRS and CDR2 is YFSETQ. The PCR used 60 Vbeta and 13 Jbeta primers. Profiled with immunoSEQ multiplex PCR; TCRdb holds only in-frame clones, not every one. This table holds around 220,000 clones, roughly 80% found once. Each donor was healthy, and each was a bone marrow donor. Donors had nominal health at sampling but likely had unrecorded immune exposures. The chain employs TRBV5-1 and TRBJ1-1, with 7 nucleotides matching TRBD1. The receptor was derived from a man aged 35 to 55 in good health and CMV-seronegative. Sample: PBMCs. CDR3 nucleotides: TGCGCCAGCAGCAACACCGGGACAGAGGGCCCGGGGGCTTTCTTT. Translation gives CASSNTGTEGPGAFF.